The source of this TCR beta chain is a study of CD8 T cells in ankylosing spondylitis. Study findings and constraints: Significant enrichment of disease-linked clones was reportedly seen in matched ankylosing spondylitis synovial fluid.

Remarks on this clonotype: Its antigen remains unknown. This may be a read error: a much more frequent sequence differs by one nucleotide.

TCRdb reanalysed the 5' RACE reads using MiXCR and keeps one entry per CDR3 protein. Altogether 200,000 to 300,000 distinct CDR3 sequences are present, under 12% being singletons, with the ten largest covering 2% to 3%. This CDR3 region has 13 residues. CDR1 MGHDK and CDR2 SYGVNS come from the germline V gene. Sequenced sample: blood, either unsorted or a sorted T cell fraction (not recorded which). The receptor was isolated from a male donor with ankylosing spondylitis or in good health (not recorded which). The chain joins TRBV25-1 to TRBJ2-6; unclear D gene. This CDR3 is CTSSGVGANVLTF. The CDR3 nucleotides are TGTACCAGCAGTGGGGTTGGGGCCAACGTCCTGACTTTC.